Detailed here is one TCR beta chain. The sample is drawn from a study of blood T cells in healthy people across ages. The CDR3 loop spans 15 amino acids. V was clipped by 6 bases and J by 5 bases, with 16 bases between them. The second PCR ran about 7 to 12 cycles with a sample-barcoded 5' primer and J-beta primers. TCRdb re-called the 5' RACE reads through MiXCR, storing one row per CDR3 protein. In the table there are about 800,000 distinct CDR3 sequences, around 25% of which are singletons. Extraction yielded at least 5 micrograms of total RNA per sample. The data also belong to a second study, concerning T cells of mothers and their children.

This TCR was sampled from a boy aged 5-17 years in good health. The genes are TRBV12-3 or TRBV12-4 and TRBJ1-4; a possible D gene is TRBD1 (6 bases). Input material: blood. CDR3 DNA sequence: TGTGCCAGCAGGGGGGGCGGGACAAAAAATGAAAAACTGTTTTTT. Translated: CASRGGGTKNEKLFF.